The source of this TCR beta chain is a study of blood T cell repertoires in COVID-19. Clones were read by immunoSEQ multiplex PCR, and TCRdb kept only the in-frame ones, dropping some. The data contain 350,000 or so clones, about nine tenths of them singletons. CDR3 length equals 13 residues. From germline, CDR1 is SGDLS and CDR2 YYNGEE. Trimming left V 2 bases short and J 3 bases short, with 8 bases between. Turning to this clone: Different DNA sequences within this sample yield the same CDR3.

The origin of this receptor is a woman aged 25 to 45 who had been exposed to COVID-19. The chain employs TRBV9 and TRBJ1-1; the D gene is possibly TRBD1 (5 bases). What was sequenced was PBMCs or T cells enriched from blood (not recorded which). The CDR3 loop is CASSVGGDTEAFF. The CDR3 DNA follows: TGTGCCAGCAGCGTCGGGGGGGACACTGAAGCTTTCTTT.